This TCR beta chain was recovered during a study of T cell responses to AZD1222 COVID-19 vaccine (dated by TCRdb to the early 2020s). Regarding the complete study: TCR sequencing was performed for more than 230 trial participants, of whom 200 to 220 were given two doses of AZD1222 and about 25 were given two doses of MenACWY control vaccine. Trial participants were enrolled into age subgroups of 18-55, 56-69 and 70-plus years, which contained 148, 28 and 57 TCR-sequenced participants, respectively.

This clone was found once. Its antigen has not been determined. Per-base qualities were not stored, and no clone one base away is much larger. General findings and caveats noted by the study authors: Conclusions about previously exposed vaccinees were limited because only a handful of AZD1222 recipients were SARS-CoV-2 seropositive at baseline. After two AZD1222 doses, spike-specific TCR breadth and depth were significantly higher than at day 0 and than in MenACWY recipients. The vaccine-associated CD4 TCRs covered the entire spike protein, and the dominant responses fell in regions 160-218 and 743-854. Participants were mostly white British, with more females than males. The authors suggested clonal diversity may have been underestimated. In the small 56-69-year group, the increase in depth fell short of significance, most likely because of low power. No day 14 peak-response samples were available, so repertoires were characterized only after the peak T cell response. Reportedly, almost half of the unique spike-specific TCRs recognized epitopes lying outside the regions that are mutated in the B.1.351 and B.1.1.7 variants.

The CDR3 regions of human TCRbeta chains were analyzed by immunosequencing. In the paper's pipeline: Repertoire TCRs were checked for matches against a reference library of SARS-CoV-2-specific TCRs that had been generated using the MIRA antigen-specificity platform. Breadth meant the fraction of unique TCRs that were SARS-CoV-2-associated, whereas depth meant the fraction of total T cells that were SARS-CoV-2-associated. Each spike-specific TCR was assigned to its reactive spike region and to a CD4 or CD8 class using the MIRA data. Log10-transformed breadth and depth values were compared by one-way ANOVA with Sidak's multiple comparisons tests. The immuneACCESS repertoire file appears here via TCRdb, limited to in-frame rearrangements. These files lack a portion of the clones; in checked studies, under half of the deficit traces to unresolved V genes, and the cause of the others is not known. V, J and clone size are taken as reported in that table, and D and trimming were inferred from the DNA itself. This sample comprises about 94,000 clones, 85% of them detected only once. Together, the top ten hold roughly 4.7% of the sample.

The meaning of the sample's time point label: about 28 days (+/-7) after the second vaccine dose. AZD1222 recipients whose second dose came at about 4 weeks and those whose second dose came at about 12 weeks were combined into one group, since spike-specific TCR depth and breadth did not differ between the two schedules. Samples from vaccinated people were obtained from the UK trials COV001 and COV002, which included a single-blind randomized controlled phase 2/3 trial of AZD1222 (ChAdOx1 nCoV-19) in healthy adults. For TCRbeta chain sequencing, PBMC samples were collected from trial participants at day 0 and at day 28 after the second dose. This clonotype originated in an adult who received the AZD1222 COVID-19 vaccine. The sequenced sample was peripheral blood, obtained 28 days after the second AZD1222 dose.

CDR3 protein: CASRDGFTEAFF. The DNA sequence is TGTGCCAGTAGGGACGGTTTCACTGAAGCTTTCTTT. The rearranged chain carries TRBV19 and TRBJ1-1; no D segment can be confidently identified. V drops 6 bases and J drops 4 bases, leaving 9 bases in between. The CDR3 goes from the cysteine to the phenylalanine over 12 residues. Of all the DNA, just the CDR3 is kept, 36 bases in frame from base 1. CDR1 and CDR2 (LNHDA, SQIVND) derive from the germline V gene (reference sequence).